This T cell receptor (beta chain) was sequenced in a study of T cell responses to AZD1222 COVID-19 vaccine (dated by TCRdb to 2020 to 2023). In terms of the full investigation: TCR sequencing covered over 230 trial participants: 200 to 220 given two doses of AZD1222 and about 26 given two doses of MenACWY control vaccine. Enrollment into the trials was organized by age into subgroups of 18-55, 56-69 and 70-plus years, and those subgroups contained approximately 150, 30 and 60 TCR-sequenced participants, respectively. Overall study outcomes, separate from this receptor: In the small 56-69-year group, the increase in depth fell short of significance, most likely because of low power. CD4 TCRs associated with the vaccine covered the entire spike protein, and the dominant responses were in regions 160-218 and 743-854. Conclusions about previously exposed vaccinees were limited because only six or seven AZD1222 recipients were SARS-CoV-2 seropositive at baseline. Spike-specific TCR breadth and depth rose significantly after two AZD1222 doses compared with day 0 and with MenACWY recipients. Participants were mostly white British and included more females than males, and it was suggested by the authors that clonal diversity may have been underestimated. Because no day 14 peak-response samples were available, the repertoires could be characterized only after the peak T cell response. Reportedly, almost half of the unique spike-specific TCRs recognized epitopes lying outside the regions that are mutated in the B.1.351 and B.1.1.7 variants.

Taken from the germline V gene (reference sequence), the CDR1 and CDR2 loops are WNHNN and SYGVQD. The CDR3, cysteine through phenylalanine, is 15 amino acids long. This entry keeps only the CDR3 DNA: 45 bases, framed from base 1. V lost 3 bases and J lost 8 bases, and the count of bases not matched to a germline gene is 6. The time point label corresponds to: about 28 days (+/-7) after the second vaccine dose. Because spike-specific TCR depth and breadth did not differ between the two schedules, AZD1222 recipients who got a second dose at roughly 4 weeks were pooled with those who got a second dose at roughly 12 weeks. Vaccinee samples were obtained from the UK trials COV001 and COV002, which included a single-blind randomized controlled phase 2/3 trial of AZD1222 (ChAdOx1 nCoV-19) in healthy adults. For TCRbeta chain sequencing, PBMC samples from trial participants were taken at day 0 and at day 28 after the second dose.

Worth noting for this clone: The target of this receptor is not known. It has no much larger one-base neighbor in the sample; base qualities were not kept.

The CDR3 regions of human TCRbeta chains were analyzed by immunosequencing. Processing in the source paper ran as follows. Repertoire TCRs were checked for matches against a reference library of SARS-CoV-2-specific TCRs that had been generated using the MIRA antigen-specificity platform. Breadth meant the fraction of unique TCRs that were SARS-CoV-2-associated, whereas depth meant the fraction of total T cells that were SARS-CoV-2-associated. Using the MIRA data, each spike-specific TCR was mapped to the spike region that the TCR reacts to and placed in a CD4 or CD8 class. Log10-transformed breadth and depth values were compared by one-way ANOVA with Sidak's multiple comparisons tests. TCRdb limited this immuneACCESS table to in-frame rearrangements with V and J called. A share of clones is missing; checked studies link under half to unresolved V genes, and the rest is unexplained. V and J calls plus clone size are reproduced from that table; the DNA served to infer D and trimming. This sample comprises about 86,000 clones, about 92% of them detected only once. The top ten constitute approximately 5% of the sample.

The chain was built from TRBV10-1 and TRBJ2-1, and 11 bases in between align with TRBD2. The sequence was collected from an adult who received the AZD1222 COVID-19 vaccine. The specimen was peripheral blood, collected 28 days after the second AZD1222 dose. This receptor carries the CDR3 CASSDFTSGGDEQFF. The nucleotide sequence is TGCGCCAGCAGTGACTTCACTAGCGGGGGTGATGAGCAGTTCTTC.